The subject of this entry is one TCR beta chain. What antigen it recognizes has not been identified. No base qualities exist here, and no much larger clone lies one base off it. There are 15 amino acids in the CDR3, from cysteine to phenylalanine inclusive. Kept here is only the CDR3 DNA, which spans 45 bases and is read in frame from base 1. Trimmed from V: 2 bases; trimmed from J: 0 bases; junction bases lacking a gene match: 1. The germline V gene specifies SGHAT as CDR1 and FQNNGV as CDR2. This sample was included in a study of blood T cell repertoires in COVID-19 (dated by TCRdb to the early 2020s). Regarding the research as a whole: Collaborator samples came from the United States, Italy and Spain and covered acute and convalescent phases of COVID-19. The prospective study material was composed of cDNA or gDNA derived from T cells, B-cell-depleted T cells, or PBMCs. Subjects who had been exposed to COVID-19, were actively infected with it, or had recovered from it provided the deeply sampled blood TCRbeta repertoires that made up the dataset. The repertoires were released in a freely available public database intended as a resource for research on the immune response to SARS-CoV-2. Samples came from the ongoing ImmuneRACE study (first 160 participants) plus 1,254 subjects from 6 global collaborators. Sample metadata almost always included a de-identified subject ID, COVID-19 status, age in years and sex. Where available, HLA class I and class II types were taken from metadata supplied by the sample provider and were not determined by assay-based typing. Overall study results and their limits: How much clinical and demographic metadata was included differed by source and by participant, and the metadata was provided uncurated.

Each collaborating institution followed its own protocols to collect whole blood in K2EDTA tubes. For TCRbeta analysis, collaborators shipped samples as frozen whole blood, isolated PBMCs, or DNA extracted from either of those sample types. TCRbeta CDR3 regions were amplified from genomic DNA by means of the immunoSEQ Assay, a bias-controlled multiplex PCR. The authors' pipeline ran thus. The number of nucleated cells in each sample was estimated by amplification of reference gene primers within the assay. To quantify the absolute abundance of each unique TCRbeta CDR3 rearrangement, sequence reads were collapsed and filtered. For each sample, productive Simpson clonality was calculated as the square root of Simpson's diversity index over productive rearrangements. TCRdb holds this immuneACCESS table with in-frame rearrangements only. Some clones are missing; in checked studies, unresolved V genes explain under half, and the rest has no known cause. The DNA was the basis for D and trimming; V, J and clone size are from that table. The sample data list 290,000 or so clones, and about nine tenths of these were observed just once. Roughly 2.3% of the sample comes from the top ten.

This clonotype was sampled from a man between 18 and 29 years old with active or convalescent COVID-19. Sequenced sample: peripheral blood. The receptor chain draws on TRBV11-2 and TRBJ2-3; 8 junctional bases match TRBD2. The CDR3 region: CASSLPSGSTDTQYF. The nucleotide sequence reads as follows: TGTGCCAGCAGCTTACCTAGCGGGAGCACAGATACGCAGTATTTT. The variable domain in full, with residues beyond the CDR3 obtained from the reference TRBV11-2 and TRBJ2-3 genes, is EAGVAQSPRYKIIEKRQSVAFWCNPISGHATLYWYQQILGQGPKLLIQFQNNGVVDDSQLPKDRFSAERLKGVDSTLKIQPAKLEDSAVYLCASSLPSGSTDTQYFGPGTRLTVL.